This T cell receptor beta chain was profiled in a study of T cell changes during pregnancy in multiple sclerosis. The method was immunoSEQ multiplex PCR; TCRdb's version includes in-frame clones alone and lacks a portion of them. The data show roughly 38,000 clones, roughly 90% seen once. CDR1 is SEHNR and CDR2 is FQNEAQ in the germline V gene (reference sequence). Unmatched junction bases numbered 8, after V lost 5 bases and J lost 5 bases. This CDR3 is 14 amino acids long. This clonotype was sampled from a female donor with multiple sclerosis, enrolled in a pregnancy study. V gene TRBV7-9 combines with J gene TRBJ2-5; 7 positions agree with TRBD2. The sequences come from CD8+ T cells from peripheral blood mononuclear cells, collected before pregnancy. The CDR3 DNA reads TGTGCCAGCAGCCCCCCAACCGGGAGGGAGACCCAGTACTTC. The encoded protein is CASSPPTGRETQYF.